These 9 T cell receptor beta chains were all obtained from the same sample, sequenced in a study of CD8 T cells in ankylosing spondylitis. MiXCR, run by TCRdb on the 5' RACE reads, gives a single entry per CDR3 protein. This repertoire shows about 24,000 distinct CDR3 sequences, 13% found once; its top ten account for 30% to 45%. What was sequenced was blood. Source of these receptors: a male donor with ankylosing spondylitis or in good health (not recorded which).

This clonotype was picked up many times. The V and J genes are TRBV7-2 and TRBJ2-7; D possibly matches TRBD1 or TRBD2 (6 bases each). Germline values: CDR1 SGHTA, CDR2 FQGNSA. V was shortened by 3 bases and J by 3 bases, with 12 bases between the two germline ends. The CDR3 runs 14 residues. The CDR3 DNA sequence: TGTGCCAGCAGCTTGGGCGGGACACTCTACGAGCAGTACTTC. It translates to CASSLGGTLYEQYF.

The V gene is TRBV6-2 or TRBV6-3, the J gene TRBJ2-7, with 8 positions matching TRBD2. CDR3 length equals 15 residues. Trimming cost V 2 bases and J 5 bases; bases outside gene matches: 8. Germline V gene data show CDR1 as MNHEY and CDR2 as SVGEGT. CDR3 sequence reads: CASSYEAGGFDEQYF. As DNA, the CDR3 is TGTGCCAGCAGTTACGAGGCGGGAGGATTCGACGAGCAGTACTTC.

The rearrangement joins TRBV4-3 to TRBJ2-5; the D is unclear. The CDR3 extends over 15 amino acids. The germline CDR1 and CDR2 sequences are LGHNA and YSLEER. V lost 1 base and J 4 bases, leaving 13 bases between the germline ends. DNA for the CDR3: TGCGCCAGCAGCCAAGGGGCCGGGCTGGGAGAGACCCAGTACTTC. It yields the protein CASSQGAGLGETQYF.

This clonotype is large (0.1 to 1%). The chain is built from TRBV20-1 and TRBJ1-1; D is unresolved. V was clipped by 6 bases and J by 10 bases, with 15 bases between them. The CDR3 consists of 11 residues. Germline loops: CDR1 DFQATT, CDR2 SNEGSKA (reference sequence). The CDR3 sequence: CSAQDVGLAFF. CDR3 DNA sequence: TGCAGTGCCCAGGACGTGGGTTTAGCTTTCTTT.

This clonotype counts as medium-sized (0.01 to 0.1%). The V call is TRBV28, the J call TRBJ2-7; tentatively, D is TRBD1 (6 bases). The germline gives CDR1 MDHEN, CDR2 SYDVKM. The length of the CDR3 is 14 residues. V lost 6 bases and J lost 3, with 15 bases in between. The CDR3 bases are TGTGCCAGCAGGAAACAGGGCACCGTCTACGAGCAGTACGTC. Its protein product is CASRKQGTVYEQYV.

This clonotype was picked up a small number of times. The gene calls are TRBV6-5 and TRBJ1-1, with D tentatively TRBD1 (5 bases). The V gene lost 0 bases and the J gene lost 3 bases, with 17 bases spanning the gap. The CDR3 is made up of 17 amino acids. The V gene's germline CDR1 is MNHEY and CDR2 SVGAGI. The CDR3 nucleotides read TGTGCCAGCAGTTACTCGAGAGCAAAGGGACTGGACACTGAAGCTTTCTTT. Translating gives CASSYSRAKGLDTEAFF.

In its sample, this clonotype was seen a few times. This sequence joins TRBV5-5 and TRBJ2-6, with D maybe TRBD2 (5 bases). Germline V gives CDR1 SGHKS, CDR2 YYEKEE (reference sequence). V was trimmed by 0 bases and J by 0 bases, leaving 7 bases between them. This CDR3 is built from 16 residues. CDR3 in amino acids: CASSLAGGSGANVLTF. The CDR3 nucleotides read TGTGCCAGCAGCTTGGCCGGAGGCTCTGGGGCCAACGTCCTGACTTTC.

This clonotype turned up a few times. CDR3 sequence: CASSEWGRGAYNEQFF. DNA for the CDR3: TGTGCCAGCAGTGAATGGGGGAGGGGAGCCTACAATGAGCAGTTCTTC. This chain links TRBV25-1 with TRBJ2-1; TRBD2 agrees at 7 bases. V gave up 1 base and J gave up 2 bases; unmatched junction bases: 5. CDR1 MGHDK and CDR2 SYGVNS come from the germline V gene. CDR3 length equals 16 residues.

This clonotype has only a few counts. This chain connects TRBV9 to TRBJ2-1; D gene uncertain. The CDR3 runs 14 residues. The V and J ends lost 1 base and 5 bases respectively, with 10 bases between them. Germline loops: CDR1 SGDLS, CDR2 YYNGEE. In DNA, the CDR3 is TGTGCCAGCAGCGTAAAGATATGGGACAATGAGCAGTTCTTC. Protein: CASSVKIWDNEQFF. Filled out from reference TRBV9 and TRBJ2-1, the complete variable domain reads DSGVTQTPKHLITATGQRVTLRCSPRSGDLSVYWYQQSLDQGLQFLIQYYNGEERAKGNILERFSAQQFPDLHSELNLSSLELGDSALYFCASSVKIWDNEQFFGPGTRLTVL.